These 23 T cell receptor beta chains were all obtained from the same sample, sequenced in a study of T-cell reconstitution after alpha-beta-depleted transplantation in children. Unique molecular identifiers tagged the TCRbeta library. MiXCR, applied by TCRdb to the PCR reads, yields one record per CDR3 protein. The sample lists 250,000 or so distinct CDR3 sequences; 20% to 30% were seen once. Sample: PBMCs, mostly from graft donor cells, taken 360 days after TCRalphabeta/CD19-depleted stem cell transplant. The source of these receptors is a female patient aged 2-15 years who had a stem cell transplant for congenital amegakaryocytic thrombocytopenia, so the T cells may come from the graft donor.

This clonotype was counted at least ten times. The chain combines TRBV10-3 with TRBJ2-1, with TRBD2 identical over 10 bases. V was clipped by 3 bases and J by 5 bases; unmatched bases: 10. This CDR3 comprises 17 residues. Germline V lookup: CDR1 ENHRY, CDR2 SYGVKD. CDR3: CAISEGAGGPSDNEQFF. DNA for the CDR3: TGTGCCATCAGTGAAGGAGCGGGAGGGCCCTCTGACAATGAGCAGTTCTTC.

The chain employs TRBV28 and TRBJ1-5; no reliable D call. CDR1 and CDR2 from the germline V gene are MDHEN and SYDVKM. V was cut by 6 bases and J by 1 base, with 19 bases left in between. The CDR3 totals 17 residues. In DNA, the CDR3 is TGTGCCAGCAGCCCTGAAGTCTGGATTGGGAGCAATCAGCCCCAGCATTTT. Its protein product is CASSPEVWIGSNQPQHF. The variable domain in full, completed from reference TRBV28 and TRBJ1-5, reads DVKVTQSSRYLVKRTGEKVFLECVQDMDHENMFWYRQDPGLGLRLIYFSYDVKMKEKGDIPEGYSVSREKKERFSLILESASTNQTSMYLCASSPEVWIGSNQPQHFGDGTRLSIL.

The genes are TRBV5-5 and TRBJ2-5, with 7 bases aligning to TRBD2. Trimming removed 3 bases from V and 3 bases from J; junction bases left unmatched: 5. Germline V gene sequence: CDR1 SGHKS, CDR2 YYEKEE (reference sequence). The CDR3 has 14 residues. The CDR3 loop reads CASSSTRGEETQYF. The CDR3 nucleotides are TGTGCCAGCAGCTCCACCCGGGGGGAAGAGACCCAGTACTTC.

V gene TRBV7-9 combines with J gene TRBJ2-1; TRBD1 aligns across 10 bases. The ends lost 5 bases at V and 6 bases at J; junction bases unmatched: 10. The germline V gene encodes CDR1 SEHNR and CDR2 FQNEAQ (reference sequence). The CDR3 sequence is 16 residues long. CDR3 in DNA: TGTGCCAGCAGCCCGAGGGACAGGGGCTTGGGCAATGAGCAGTTCTTC. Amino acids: CASSPRDRGLGNEQFF. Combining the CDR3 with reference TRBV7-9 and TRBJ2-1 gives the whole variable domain DTGVSQNPRHKITKRGQNVTFRCDPISEHNRLYWYRQTLGQGPEFLTYFQNEAQLEKSRLLSDRFSAERPKGSFSTLEIQRTEQGDSAMYLCASSPRDRGLGNEQFFGPGTRLTVL.

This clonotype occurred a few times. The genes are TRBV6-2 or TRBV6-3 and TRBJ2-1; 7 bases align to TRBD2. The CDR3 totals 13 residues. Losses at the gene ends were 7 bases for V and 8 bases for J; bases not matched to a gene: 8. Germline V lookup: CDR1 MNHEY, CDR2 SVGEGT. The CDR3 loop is CASIQGGRDEQFF. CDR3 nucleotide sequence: TGTGCCAGCATCCAGGGAGGGAGGGATGAGCAGTTCTTC.

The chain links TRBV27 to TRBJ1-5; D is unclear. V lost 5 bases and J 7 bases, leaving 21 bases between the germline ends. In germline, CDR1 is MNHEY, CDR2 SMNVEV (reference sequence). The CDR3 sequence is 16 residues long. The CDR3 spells CASSHVGPLQPQPQHF. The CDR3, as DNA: TGTGCCAGCAGTCATGTAGGGCCACTCCAGCCCCAGCCCCAGCATTTT.

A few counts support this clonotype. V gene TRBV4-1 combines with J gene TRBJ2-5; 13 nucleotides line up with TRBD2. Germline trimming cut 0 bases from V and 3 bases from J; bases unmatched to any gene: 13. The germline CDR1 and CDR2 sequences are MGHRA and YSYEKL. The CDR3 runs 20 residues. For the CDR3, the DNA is TGCGCCAGCAGCCAAGACCAGGTCCCACCAACTAGCGGGAGGGAAGAGACCCAGTACTTC. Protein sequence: CASSQDQVPPTSGREETQYF.

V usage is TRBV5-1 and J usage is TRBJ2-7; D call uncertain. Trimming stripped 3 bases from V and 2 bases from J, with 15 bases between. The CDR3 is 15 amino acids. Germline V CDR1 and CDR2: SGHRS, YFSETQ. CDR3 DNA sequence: TGCGCCAGCAGCTGGGATGGAGCCATAACCTACGAGCAGTACTTC. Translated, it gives CASSWDGAITYEQYF.

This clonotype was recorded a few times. CDR3 region: CASSRIVNGPDGAQFF. The CDR3 nucleotides read TGTGCCAGCAGCCGTATTGTGAACGGACCAGACGGCGCGCAGTTCTTC. This sequence joins TRBV7-9 and TRBJ2-1; D is unresolved. Looked up from germline, CDR1 is SEHNR and CDR2 is FQNEAQ (reference sequence). Trimming stripped 5 bases from V and 12 bases from J, with 26 bases between. The CDR3 totals 16 residues.

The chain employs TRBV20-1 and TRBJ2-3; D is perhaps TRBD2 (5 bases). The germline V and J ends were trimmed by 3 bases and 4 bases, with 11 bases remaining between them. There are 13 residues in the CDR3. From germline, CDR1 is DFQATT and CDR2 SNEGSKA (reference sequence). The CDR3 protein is CSASRPSSDTQYF. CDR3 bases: TGCAGTGCTAGTCGTCCTAGCTCAGATACGCAGTATTTT.

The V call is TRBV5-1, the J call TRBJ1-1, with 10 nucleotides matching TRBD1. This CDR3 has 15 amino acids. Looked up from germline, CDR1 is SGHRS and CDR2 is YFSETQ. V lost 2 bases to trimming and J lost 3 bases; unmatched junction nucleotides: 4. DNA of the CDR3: TGCGCCAGCAGCTTCGGGGACAGGGGAGACACTGAAGCTTTCTTT. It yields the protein CASSFGDRGDTEAFF.

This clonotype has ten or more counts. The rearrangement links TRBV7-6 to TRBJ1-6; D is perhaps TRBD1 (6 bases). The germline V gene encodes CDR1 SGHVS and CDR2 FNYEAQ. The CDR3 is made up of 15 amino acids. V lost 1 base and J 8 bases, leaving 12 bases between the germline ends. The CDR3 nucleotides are TGTGCCAGCAGCTTAGACGGGGGCAGGGATTCACCCCTCCACTTT. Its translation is CASSLDGGRDSPLHF.

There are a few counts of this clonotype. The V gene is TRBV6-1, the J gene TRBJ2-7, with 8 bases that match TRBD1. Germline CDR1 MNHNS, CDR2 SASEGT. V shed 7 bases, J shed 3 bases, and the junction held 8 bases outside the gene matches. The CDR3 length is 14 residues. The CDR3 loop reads CASTRGRGLYEQYF. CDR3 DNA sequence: TGTGCCAGCACCCGGGGCAGGGGGCTCTACGAGCAGTACTTC.

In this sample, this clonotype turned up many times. Here the CDR3 reads CASSSRTGITGELFF. The CDR3 DNA reads as TGTGCCAGCAGTTCCAGGACAGGGATCACCGGGGAGCTGTTTTTT. This chain joins TRBV28 and TRBJ2-2; 8 bases are a match to TRBD1. Germline values: CDR1 MDHEN, CDR2 SYDVKM. This CDR3 has 15 residues. The junction had 5 bases not matched to a gene; V was cut back by 4 bases and J by 4 bases.

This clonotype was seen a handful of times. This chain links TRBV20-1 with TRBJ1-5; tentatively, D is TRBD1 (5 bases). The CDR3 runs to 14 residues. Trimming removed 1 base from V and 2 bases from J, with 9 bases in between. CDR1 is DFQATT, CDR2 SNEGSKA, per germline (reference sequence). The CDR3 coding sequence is TGCAGTGCTAGAGCGTTGGGACGCAATCAGCCCCAGCATTTT. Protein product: CSARALGRNQPQHF.

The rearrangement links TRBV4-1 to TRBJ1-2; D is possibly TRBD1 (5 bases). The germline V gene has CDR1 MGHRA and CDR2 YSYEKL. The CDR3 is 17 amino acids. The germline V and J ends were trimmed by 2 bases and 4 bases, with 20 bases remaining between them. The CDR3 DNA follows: TGCGCCAGCAGCCAATTTGGGCAGGGTAGTGGGGCCTATGGCTACACCTTC. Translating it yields CASSQFGQGSGAYGYTF.

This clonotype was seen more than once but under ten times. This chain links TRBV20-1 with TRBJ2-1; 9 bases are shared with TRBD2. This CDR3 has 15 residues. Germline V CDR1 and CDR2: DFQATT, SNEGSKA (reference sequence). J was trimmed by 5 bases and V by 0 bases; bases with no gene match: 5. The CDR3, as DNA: TGCAGTGCTAGAGATTCGACTAGCGGAAACAATGAGCAGTTCTTC. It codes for CSARDSTSGNNEQFF.

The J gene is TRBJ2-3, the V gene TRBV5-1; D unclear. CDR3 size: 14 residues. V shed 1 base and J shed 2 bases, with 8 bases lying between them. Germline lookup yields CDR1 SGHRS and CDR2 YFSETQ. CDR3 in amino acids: CASSLQANTDTQYF. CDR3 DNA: TGCGCCAGCAGCTTGCAGGCGAACACAGATACGCAGTATTTT.

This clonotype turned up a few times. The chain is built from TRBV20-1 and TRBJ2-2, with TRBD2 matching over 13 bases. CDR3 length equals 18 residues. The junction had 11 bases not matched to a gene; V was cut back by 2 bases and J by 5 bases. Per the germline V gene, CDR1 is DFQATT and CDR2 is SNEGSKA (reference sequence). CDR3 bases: TGCAGTGCTAGAAGACCTTATAGGACTAGCGGGGGTACCGGGGAGCTGTTTTTT. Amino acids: CSARRPYRTSGGTGELFF.

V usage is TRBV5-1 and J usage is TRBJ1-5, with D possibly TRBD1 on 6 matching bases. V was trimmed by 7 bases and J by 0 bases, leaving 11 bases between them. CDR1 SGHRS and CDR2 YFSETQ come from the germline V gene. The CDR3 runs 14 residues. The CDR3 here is CASWGANSNQPQHF. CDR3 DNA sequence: TGCGCCAGCTGGGGGGCTAATAGCAATCAGCCCCAGCATTTT.

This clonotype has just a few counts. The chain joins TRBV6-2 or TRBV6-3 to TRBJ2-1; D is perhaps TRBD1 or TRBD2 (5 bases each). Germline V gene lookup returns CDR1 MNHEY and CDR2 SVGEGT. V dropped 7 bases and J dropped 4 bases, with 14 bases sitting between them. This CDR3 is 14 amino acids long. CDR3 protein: CASKDGALYNEQFF. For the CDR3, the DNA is TGTGCCAGCAAGGACGGGGCTTTGTACAATGAGCAGTTCTTC.

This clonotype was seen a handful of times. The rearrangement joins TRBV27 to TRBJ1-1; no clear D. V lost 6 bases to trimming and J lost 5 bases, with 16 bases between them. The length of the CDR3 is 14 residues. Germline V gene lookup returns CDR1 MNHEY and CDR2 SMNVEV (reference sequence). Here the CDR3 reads CASSFSDAKTEAFF. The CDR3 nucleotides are TGTGCCAGCAGCTTCTCGGACGCGAAGACTGAAGCTTTCTTT.

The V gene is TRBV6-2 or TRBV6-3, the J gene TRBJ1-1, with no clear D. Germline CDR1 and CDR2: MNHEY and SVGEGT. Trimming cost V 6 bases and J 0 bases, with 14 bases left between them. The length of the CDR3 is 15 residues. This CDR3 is CASRPRRFMNTEAFF. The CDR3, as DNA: TGTGCCAGCAGGCCCCGCAGGTTCATGAACACTGAAGCTTTCTTT.